This T cell receptor (beta chain) is from a study of PD-1 blockade in mismatch repair-deficient tumors (dated by TCRdb to 2017 to 2019). Study-wide context: Between late 2013 and September 2016, the trial enrolled 86 consecutive patients with over nine mismatch repair-deficient cancer types, every one of whom had been previously treated and was progressing. Tumor-associated T cell clones were tracked in the peripheral blood of patients responding to PD-1 blockade by deep sequencing of TCR CDR3 regions.

Libraries were prepared through the immunoSEQ multiplex PCR assay. The clones in this table, taken by TCRdb from immuneACCESS, are in-frame only. Not every clone is retained; where verified, under half of the shortfall comes from an unresolved V gene, and the cause of the rest is unknown. In all, the sample holds 56,000 or so clones, and around four fifths of those were seen once. The leading ten clones occupy around 3.2% of the sample. The germline V gene sets CDR1 to SGHTA and CDR2 to FQGNSA. Taken from cysteine to phenylalanine, the CDR3 has 15 residues. This entry keeps only the CDR3 DNA: 45 bases, framed from base 1. V drops 3 bases and J drops 2 bases, leaving 12 bases in between. The research as a whole found: Tumor-resident clones, often undetectable in blood before treatment, expanded rapidly after pembrolizumab and then contracted, generally before radiologic responses.

Regarding this clone: The antigen it binds to is not known. Per-base quality was not reported, and no clone a single base away is much larger than it.

Mismatch repair deficiency in every enrolled patient was established by polymerase chain reaction or immunohistochemistry. TCR sequencing was carried out for a few patients who responded to pembrolizumab therapy. The phase II trial prospectively tested pembrolizumab PD-1 blockade in advanced mismatch repair-deficient cancers regardless of tissue of origin. Peripheral blood T cell samples were collected serially, before PD-1 blockade began and at several time points afterward. Blood sampling time points were reported as weeks after the first dose of pembrolizumab. The sequence is built from TRBV7-2 and TRBJ2-3; no D gene call is confident. The clonotype comes from an adult with mismatch repair-deficient cancer. The specimen comprised peripheral blood, sampled 4 weeks after starting pembrolizumab. The nucleotides read TGTGCCAGCAGCTTGTGGGGTCAGTCCACAGATACGCAGTATTTT. It encodes CASSLWGQSTDTQYF.